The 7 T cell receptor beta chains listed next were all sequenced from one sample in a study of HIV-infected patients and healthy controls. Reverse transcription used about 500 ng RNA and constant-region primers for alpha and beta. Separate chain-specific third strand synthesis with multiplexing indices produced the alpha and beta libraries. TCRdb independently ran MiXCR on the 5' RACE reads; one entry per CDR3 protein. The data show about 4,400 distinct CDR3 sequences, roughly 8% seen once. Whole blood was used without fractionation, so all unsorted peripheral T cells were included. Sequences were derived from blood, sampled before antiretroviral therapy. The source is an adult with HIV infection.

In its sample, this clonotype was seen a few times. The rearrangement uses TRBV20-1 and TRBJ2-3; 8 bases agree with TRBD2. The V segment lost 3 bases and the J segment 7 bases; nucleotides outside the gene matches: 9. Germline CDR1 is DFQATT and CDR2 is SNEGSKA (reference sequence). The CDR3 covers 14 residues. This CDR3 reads CSASPSGSFNTQYF. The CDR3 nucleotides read TGCAGTGCTAGTCCCAGCGGGAGCTTCAATACGCAGTATTTT.

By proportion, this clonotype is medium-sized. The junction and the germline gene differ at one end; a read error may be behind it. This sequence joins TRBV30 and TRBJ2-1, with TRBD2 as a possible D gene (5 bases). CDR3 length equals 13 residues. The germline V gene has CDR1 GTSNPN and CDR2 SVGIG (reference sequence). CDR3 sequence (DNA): TGTGCCTGGAGTAAGGACTCCAACAATGAGCAGTTCTTC. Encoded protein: CAWSKDSNNEQFF.

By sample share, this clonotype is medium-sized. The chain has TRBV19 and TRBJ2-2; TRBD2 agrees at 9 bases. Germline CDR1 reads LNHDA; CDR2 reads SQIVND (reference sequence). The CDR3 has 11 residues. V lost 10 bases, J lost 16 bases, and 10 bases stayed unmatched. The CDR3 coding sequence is TGTGCCACCCCGAGCGGGGGGTGGTGGTTTTTT. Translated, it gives CATPSGGWWFF.

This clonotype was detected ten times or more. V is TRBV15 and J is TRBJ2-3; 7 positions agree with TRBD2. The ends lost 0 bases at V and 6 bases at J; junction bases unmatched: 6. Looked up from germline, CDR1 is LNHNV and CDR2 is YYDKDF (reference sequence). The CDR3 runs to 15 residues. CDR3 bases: TGTGCCACCAGCAGAGATGGGCGGGGGACCGATACGCAGTATTTT. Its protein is CATSRDGRGTDTQYF.

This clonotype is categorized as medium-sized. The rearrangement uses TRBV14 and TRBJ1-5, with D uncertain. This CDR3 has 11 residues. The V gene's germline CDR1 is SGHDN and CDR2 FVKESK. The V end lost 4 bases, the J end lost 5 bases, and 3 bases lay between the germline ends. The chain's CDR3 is CASSPDQPQHF. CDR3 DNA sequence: TGTGCCAGCAGCCCTGATCAGCCCCAGCATTTT.

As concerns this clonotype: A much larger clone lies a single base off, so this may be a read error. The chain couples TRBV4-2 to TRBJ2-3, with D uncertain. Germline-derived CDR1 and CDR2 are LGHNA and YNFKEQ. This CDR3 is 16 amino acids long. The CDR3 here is CGSSQDLGGGTDTQYF. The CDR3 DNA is TGTGGCAGCAGCCAAGACCTGGGCGGTGGCACAGATACGCAGTATTTT.

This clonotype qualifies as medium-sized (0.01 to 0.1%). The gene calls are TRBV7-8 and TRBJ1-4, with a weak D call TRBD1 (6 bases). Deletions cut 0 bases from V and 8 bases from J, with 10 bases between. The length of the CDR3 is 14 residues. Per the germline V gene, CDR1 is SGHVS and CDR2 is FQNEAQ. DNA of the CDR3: TGTGCCAGCAGCTTAGCCCCCCAGGGGGAAAAACTGTTTTTT. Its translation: CASSLAPQGEKLFF.